These T cell receptor beta chains were read from a single sample in a study of post-analysis software for immune sequencing data. TCRdb analysed the PCR reads with MiXCR anew, one entry per CDR3 protein. The data show about 760,000 distinct CDR3 sequences, around 27% seen once. The specimen was blood. The receptors come from a girl under 18 with multiple sclerosis. Each CDR3 is given with its conserved first and last residue. A D gene is named only where the DNA matches it firmly. Clone size is given for some rows only: seen once, a few or many times, or a class if the clone is expanded.

D gene	clone size	V gene	J gene	CDR3 DNA	CDR3 protein
NA	NA	TRBV6-5	TRBJ1-1	TGTGCCAGCAGCCACGACTATAGGGGGGGTGAAGCTTTCTTT	CASSHDYRGGEAFF
NA	few	TRBV10-3	TRBJ2-3	TGTGCCATCAGCTATCCGGGACCCCTTGGCGCAGATACGCAGTATTTT	CAISYPGPLGADTQYF
NA	NA	TRBV11-2	TRBJ2-1	TGTGCCAGCAGCTTAGTCCCTCGGCATGAGCAGTTCTTC	CASSLVPRHEQFF
NA	NA	TRBV6-5	TRBJ2-3	TGTGCCAGCAGTTACGATTTTTCGGGAGATACGCAGTATTTT	CASSYDFSGDTQYF
NA	NA	TRBV6-2/TRBV6-3	TRBJ2-6	TGTGCCAGCAGTTACTCCAGACAACGGGACGCGGGCGGGGCCAACGTCCTGACTTTC	CASSYSRQRDAGGANVLTF
NA	few	TRBV20-1	TRBJ2-3	TGCAGTGCTAAAACAGGGGGGACTAGCATAGATACGCAGTATTTT	CSAKTGGTSIDTQYF
TRBD1	NA	TRBV6-5	TRBJ2-4	TGTGCCAGCAGTTACCGGAACAGGGGCGGCAAAGACATTCAGTACTTC	CASSYRNRGGKDIQYF
NA	many	TRBV28	TRBJ2-3	TGTGCCAGCAGTTGGAGAGCAAGCACAGATACGCAGTATTTT	CASSWRASTDTQYF
NA	few	TRBV27	TRBJ1-4	TGTGCCAGCAGACCTGGGAGGAGGGAAAAACTGTTTTTT	CASRPGRREKLFF
NA	many	TRBV6-2/TRBV6-3	TRBJ2-7	TGTGCCAGCAGTTACTCGGCTTCCTACGAGCAGTACTTC	CASSYSASYEQYF
NA	NA	TRBV29-1	TRBJ1-4	TGCAGCGTTTGGACAAACGGGGAAAAACTGTTTTTT	CSVWTNGEKLFF
NA	few	TRBV5-1	TRBJ2-5	TGCGCCAGCAGCTCAGCGGTGGGGGAGACCCAGTACTTC	CASSSAVGETQYF
TRBD2	few	TRBV6-2/TRBV6-3	TRBJ2-1	TGTGCCAGCAGTTACACTAGCGGGCATGAGCAGTTCTTC	CASSYTSGHEQFF
TRBD1	NA	TRBV7-2	TRBJ1-5	TGTGCCAGCAGCTTAGGCCCGCCGGGACAGGGGTACAATCAGCCCCAGCATTTT	CASSLGPPGQGYNQPQHF
TRBD2	NA	TRBV14	TRBJ2-1	TGTGCCAGCAGCCAGTCACTAGCGGGAGGGCCGGCTGAGCAGTTCTTC	CASSQSLAGGPAEQFF
NA	few	TRBV20-1	TRBJ2-2	TGCAGTGCCGAACTGGACCAAAACACCGGGGAGCTGTTTTTT	CSAELDQNTGELFF
NA	few	TRBV7-9	TRBJ2-3	TGTGCCAGCAGGCCGACTAGCACAGATACGCAGTATTTT	CASRPTSTDTQYF
NA	NA	TRBV7-8	TRBJ2-5	TGTGCCAGCAGCTTTTGGAACAGGGAGGGTGAGACCCAGTACTTC	CASSFWNREGETQYF
TRBD2	many	TRBV20-1	TRBJ2-1	TGCAGTGCTAGGACTAGCGGGGCTTACAATGAGCAGTTCTTC	CSARTSGAYNEQFF
NA	NA	TRBV7-2	TRBJ1-2	TGTGCCAGCTCCCTACGTAAAGGGGAGGGCGGTGGCTACACCTTC	CASSLRKGEGGGYTF
NA	few	TRBV7-2	TRBJ1-2	TGTGCCAGCAGCTTAGGTATGGCTAACTATGGCTACACCTTC	CASSLGMANYGYTF
NA	many	TRBV10-3	TRBJ1-2	TGTGCCATCAGGGACAGAGGGTTCGATCTCTATGGCTACACCTTC	CAIRDRGFDLYGYTF
NA	NA	TRBV3-1	TRBJ1-1	TGTGCCAGCAGCCAAGGCACAAGCGGCACTGAAGCTTTCTTT	CASSQGTSGTEAFF
NA	NA	TRBV5-5	TRBJ2-5	TGTGCCAGCAGCCGGCATGGACAACAAGAGACCCAGTACTTC	CASSRHGQQETQYF
TRBD2	NA	TRBV6-5	TRBJ2-2	TGTGCCAGCAAAGGAGAGCGGGGGCGAGACACCGGGGAGCTGTTTTTT	CASKGERGRDTGELFF
NA	NA	TRBV12-3/TRBV12-4	TRBJ1-1	TGTGCCAGCACCCGGAACACTGAAGCTTTCTTT	CASTRNTEAFF
NA	few	TRBV11-2	TRBJ2-5	TGTGCCAGCAGTTCCTCGGCGGCCTGGGAGACCCAGTACTTC	CASSSSAAWETQYF
TRBD2	NA	TRBV20-1	TRBJ2-7	TGCAGTGCTAGACCCCCGGGAGGGTACGAGCAGTACTTC	CSARPPGGYEQYF
NA	few	TRBV4-1	TRBJ2-7	TGCGCCAGCAGCTACCTTGGATCCTACGAGCAGTACTTC	CASSYLGSYEQYF
NA	few	TRBV7-2	TRBJ2-3	TGTGCCAGCAGCTCCCGGGTCACAGATACGCAGTATTTT	CASSSRVTDTQYF
NA	NA	TRBV20-1	TRBJ1-5	TGCAGTGCTCAAGACAGGAGGAGCAATCAGCCCCAGCATTTT	CSAQDRRSNQPQHF
NA	NA	TRBV29-1	TRBJ1-1	TGCAGCGTTGTCGGCGGTCTTGGGGACACTGAAGCTTTCTTT	CSVVGGLGDTEAFF
NA	NA	TRBV19	TRBJ1-5	TGTGCCAGTAGTATAAGGATAAATCAGCCCCAGCATTTT	CASSIRINQPQHF
NA	NA	TRBV9	TRBJ1-4	TGTGCCAGCAGCGCGTATGGGGGGTTTGGAGGAGAAAAACTGTTTTTT	CASSAYGGFGGEKLFF
NA	NA	TRBV29-1	TRBJ1-5	TGCAGCGTTGTCTCCGCTTTCAATCAGCCCCAGCATTTT	CSVVSAFNQPQHF
TRBD1	NA	TRBV3-1	TRBJ1-6	TGTGCCAGCAGCCAAAGCCGGGACAGGCAGAATTCACCCCTCCACTTT	CASSQSRDRQNSPLHF
NA	NA	TRBV7-2	TRBJ1-5	TGTGCCAGCAGTCCCGGACAGCCTCGGCAGCCCCAGCATTTT	CASSPGQPRQPQHF
TRBD1	NA	TRBV20-1	TRBJ2-7	TGCAGTGCTAGAGACCCGACAGGGGGGGTGATTAATGCCTACGAGCAGTACTTC	CSARDPTGGVINAYEQYF
TRBD1	NA	TRBV10-3	TRBJ2-1	TGTGCCATCGGGACAGGGGAGAACAATGAGCAGTTCTTC	CAIGTGENNEQFF
TRBD2	many	TRBV10-3	TRBJ2-1	TGTGCCATCAGTGCGGCTAGCGGGAGTCGGCGCAATGAGCAGTTCTTC	CAISAASGSRRNEQFF
TRBD1	few	TRBV7-2	TRBJ1-2	TGTGCCAGCAGCTTAGAGGTCATGATCGGGACAGGGGGTCTTCACACCTTC	CASSLEVMIGTGGLHTF